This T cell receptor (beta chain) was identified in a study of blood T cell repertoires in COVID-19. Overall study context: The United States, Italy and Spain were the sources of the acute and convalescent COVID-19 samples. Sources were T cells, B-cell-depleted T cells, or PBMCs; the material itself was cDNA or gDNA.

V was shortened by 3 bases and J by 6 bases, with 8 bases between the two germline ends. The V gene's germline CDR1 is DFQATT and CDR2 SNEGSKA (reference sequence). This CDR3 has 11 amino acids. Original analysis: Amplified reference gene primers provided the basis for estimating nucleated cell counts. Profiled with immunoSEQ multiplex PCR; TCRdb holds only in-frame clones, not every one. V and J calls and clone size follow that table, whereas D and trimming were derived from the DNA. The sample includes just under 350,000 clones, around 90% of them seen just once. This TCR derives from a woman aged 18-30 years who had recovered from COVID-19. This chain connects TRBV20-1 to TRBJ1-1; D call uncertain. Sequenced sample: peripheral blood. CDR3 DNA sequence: TGCAGTGCTAGCCCCACAGCTGAAGCTTTCTTT. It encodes CSASPTAEAFF.